This section outlines one TCR beta chain sequence together with its context. This clone occurred a few times. Its antigen target is currently unknown. There are no base qualities to consult, and no much larger clone falls within one base. These data are taken from a study of memory CD4+ T cells and cytomegalovirus serostatus (dated by TCRdb to the late 2010s). With regard to the full study: The cohort comprised some 35 healthy Belgian adults, 9 CMV seropositive and around 25 CMV seronegative. To replicate a published TCR-based CMV serostatus classifier, the researchers sequenced the CD4+ memory TCRbeta repertoires of a Belgian cohort whose cytomegalovirus serostatus was known. Study-wide findings and limitations: Of 164 previously reported CMV-associated TCRbeta sequences, 67 appeared in the CD4+ memory repertoires, each in one to five individuals. A median bootstrapped AUC of almost 0.96 with a 95% CI of 0.76-1.00 was achieved on the Belgian cohort by the original-framework classifier. Only CD4+CD45RO+ memory cells were sequenced, in contrast to the original study, in which naive and memory CD4+ and CD8+ populations were covered. For predicting CMV serostatus, the median bootstrapped AUC was 0.95 using the original framework and approximately 0.9 using a US-trained random forest. The results were read as suggesting that the CMV-associated TCR signature is, for the most part, present in the CD4+ memory repertoire.

A FACSAria II was used to sort memory CD4+ T cells, defined as single viable CD3+CD4+CD8-CD45RO+ cells. To determine CMV serostatus, a Roche Elecsys assay was used that detects serum IgG against CMV pp150, pp28, p38 and p52. After thawing, total CD4+ T cells were enriched by positive selection with CD4 magnetic microbeads. Samples originated from another study that specifically interrogated the CD4+ T cell memory repertoire. Following standard operating procedures, peripheral blood mononuclear cells were isolated and cryopreserved, while serum was kept at -80 degrees C. Staining used CD3-PerCP (BW264/56), CD4-APC (RPA-T4), CD45RO-PE (UCHT1) and CD8-Pacific Orange (3B5) antibodies, with Sytox blue excluding non-viable cells. Genomic DNA was extracted from sorted cells with the Quick-DNA Microprep Kit. TCRbeta DNA was amplified with the immunoSEQ hsTCRbeta kit following the manufacturer's protocol. An Illumina MiSeq instrument was used to sequence the TCRbeta libraries. Concerning the study's data processing: After out-of-frame sequences were removed, around 2,200,000 distinct TCRbeta sequences remained, averaging about 61,000 per individual. Each individual was scored using the number of some 150 previously reported CMV-associated TCRbeta sequences that the individual carried and the total number of productive distinct TCRbeta sequences. A beta-binomial model was reimplemented in Python, and scikit-learn random forests with default parameters were trained on data from the US cohort. Classifier performance on the Belgian cohort was reported as the median AUC with percentile confidence intervals calculated over 10,000 bootstrap iterations. Imported from immuneACCESS, the table was reduced by TCRdb to in-frame sequences with V and J called. These copies leave out some clones; in studies compared against another copy, an unresolved V gene accounts for under half, and the cause of the remainder is not known. D and trimming come from the DNA, and the V and J calls and clone size come from that table. Counted in this sample were about 57,000 clones; 70% to 85% of them appeared once. The top ten clones comprise 0.7% to 0.85% of the sample.

The clonotype was recovered from an adult in good health and CMV-seronegative. Sequencing input: memory CD4+ T cells from blood.

DNA sequence: TGTGCCACACAGGGGGTTAAGGGCTATGGCTACACCTTC. The resulting protein is CATQGVKGYGYTF. The chain is encoded by TRBV19 joined to TRBJ1-2; 8 junctional bases match TRBD1. Reading the germline V gene (reference sequence) gives CDR1 LNHDA and CDR2 SQIVND. From its cysteine to its phenylalanine, the CDR3 spans 13 amino acids. Of the read, only the CDR3 DNA is kept; its 39 bases are in frame from base 1. The germline V end is reduced by 10 bases and the J end by 4 bases; junction bases left unmatched: 8.